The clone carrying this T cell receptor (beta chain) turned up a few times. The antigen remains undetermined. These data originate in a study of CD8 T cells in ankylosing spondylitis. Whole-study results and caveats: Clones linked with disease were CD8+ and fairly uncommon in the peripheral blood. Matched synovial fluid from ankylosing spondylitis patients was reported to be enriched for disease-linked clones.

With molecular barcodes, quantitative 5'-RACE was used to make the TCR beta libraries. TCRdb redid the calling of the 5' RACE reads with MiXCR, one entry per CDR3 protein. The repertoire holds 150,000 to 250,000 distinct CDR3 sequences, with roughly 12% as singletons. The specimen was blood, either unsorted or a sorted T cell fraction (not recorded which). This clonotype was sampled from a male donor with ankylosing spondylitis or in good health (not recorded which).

CDR3: CASSSLTGTQNTGELFF. The CDR3 DNA reads TGTGCCAGCAGTTCATTAACTGGGACGCAAAACACCGGGGAGCTGTTTTTT. This chain links TRBV6-5 with TRBJ2-2; D may be TRBD1 or TRBD2 (5 bases each). The CDR3 has 17 amino acids. Germline V lookup: CDR1 MNHEY, CDR2 SVGAGI. V lost 4 bases, J lost 2 bases, and 17 bases lay in between.